This T cell receptor (beta chain) was sequenced during a study of T cell repertoires in cytomegalovirus infection. About the research overall: Shared public TCR beta signatures pointed to both CMV infection and a matching HLA type.

This CDR3 is built from 15 residues. Germline V gene sequence: CDR1 SGHTA, CDR2 FQGNSA. Trimming pared 5 bases from V and 4 bases from J, leaving 17 bases between. Whole-study findings and limits: Cumulated frequencies of public TCR beta families served to identify carriers of CMV plus the relevant HLA.

In TCRdb, the reads were re-called with MiXCR into one record per CDR3 protein. Of hundreds of thousands of distinct CDR3 sequences listed, over 7.5% were seen once; the top ten hold roughly 4.5%. A word on this clonotype: What it recognizes is unknown.

Input material: PBMCs. The clonotype was recovered from a human donor in good health (CMV status not recorded). Some clones in this sample may be carry-over from other donors' samples. The chain uses TRBV7-2 and TRBJ1-1; D may be TRBD1 (6 bases). Written as DNA, the CDR3 is TGTGCCAGCAGCCCCAACCCGGGGGGCGGCACTGAAGCTTTCTTT. Translating gives CASSPNPGGGTEAFF.